These 27 T cell receptor beta chains originate from one sample sequenced in a study of early T cells in non-severe SARS-CoV-2 infection. TCRdb redid the calling of the 5' RACE reads with MiXCR, one entry per CDR3 protein. The sample lists tens of thousands of distinct CDR3 sequences, 9% to 15% occurring once. The sequencing sample was made of whole blood. The receptors here all came from an adult who was a healthcare worker with PCR-confirmed SARS-CoV-2 infection or an uninfected control (not recorded which).

This clonotype was detected many times. This rearrangement joins TRBV7-2 to TRBJ2-1, with TRBD2 as a possible D gene (5 bases). The CDR3 sequence is 15 residues long. V was shortened by 3 bases and J by 4 bases, with 13 bases between the two germline ends. Germline V CDR1 and CDR2: SGHTA, FQGNSA. Here the CDR3 DNA reads TGTGCCAGCAGCTTCGGACCTAGCCCTTACAATGAGCAGTTCTTC. As protein: CASSFGPSPYNEQFF. Using reference TRBV7-2 and TRBJ2-1 for the parts outside the CDR3, the full variable domain is GAGVSQSPSNKVTEKGKDVELRCDPISGHTALYWYRQSLGQGLEFLIYFQGNSAPDKSGLPSDRFSAERTGGSVSTLTIQRTQQEDSAVYLCASSFGPSPYNEQFFGPGTRLTVL.

In this sample, this clonotype turned up a few times. The J gene is TRBJ2-1, the V gene TRBV11-2; D gene unclear. This CDR3 contains 12 residues. With 3 bases removed from V and 7 bases from J, the gap between germline ends came to 7 bases. Germline V lookup: CDR1 SGHAT, CDR2 FQNNGV. The chain's CDR3 is CASSFTANEQFF. The CDR3, as DNA: TGTGCCAGCAGCTTTACAGCGAATGAGCAGTTCTTC.

A remark on this clonotype: Germline is not matched at one junction end, which may reflect a read error. The gene calls are TRBV7-2 and TRBJ2-1, with no clear D. Germline CDR1 SGHTA, CDR2 FQGNSA. CDR3 length: 16 amino acids. CDR3 sequence reads: CAGSFAPGRLNNEQFF. DNA of the CDR3: TGTGCCGGCAGCTTCGCGCCGGGCCGACTCAACAATGAGCAGTTCTTC.

This clonotype has a count of ten or more. This chain uses TRBV28 with TRBJ1-6; 12 bases align to TRBD1. V dropped 1 base and J dropped 10; count of bases not matched to a gene: 5. The CDR3 extends over 16 amino acids. CDR1 MDHEN and CDR2 SYDVKM come from the germline V gene. CDR3 coding DNA: TGTGCCAGCAGTTTATCGGGACAGGGGGCCAAATCACCCCTCCACTTT. Its translation: CASSLSGQGAKSPLHF.

The chain couples TRBV3-1 to TRBJ2-1; 7 bases match TRBD2. V was pared by 5 bases and J by 5 bases, with 9 bases of the junction left unmatched. The germline CDR1 and CDR2 sequences are LGHDT and YNNKEL (reference sequence). CDR3 size: 15 residues. The CDR3, as DNA: TGTGCCAGCAGCACCGGGACTAAACCAAACAATGAGCAGTTCTTC. Amino acid sequence: CASSTGTKPNNEQFF.

CDR3 in amino acids: CSAFVTAGEQYF. The CDR3 nucleotides read TGCAGCGCCTTTGTCACCGCCGGGGAGCAGTACTTC. The chain couples TRBV29-1 to TRBJ2-7; D gene ambiguous. Trimming took 7 bases from V and 7 from J, leaving 17 bases between them. Germline values: CDR1 SQVTM, CDR2 ANQGSEA. CDR3 length: 12 residues.

Relative to its sample, this clonotype is medium-sized. The gene calls are TRBV4-1 and TRBJ2-1; D gene unclear. CDR3 length: 14 amino acids. V dropped 0 bases and J dropped 8 bases, with 11 bases sitting between them. Per the germline V gene, CDR1 is MGHRA and CDR2 is YSYEKL. DNA of the CDR3: TGCGCCAGCAGCCAAGAGGAACTTGGGGATGAGCAGTTCTTC. Its protein product is CASSQEELGDEQFF.

This clonotype was counted many times. This chain uses TRBV7-3 with TRBJ1-1; D not certain. The CDR3 runs 13 residues. V lost 5 bases and J 0 bases, leaving 7 bases between the germline ends. Germline V gene data show CDR1 as SGHTA and CDR2 as FQGTGA. The CDR3 loop reads CASSVNLNTEAFF. CDR3 bases: TGTGCCAGCAGCGTAAATTTGAACACTGAAGCTTTCTTT.

At least ten counts were recorded for this clonotype. V usage is TRBV20-1 and J usage is TRBJ2-1; D possibly corresponds to TRBD2 (5 bases). The CDR3 length is 14 residues. Trimming cost V 3 bases and J 8 bases, with 17 bases left between them. CDR1 and CDR2 from the germline V gene are DFQATT and SNEGSKA (reference sequence). The DNA for the CDR3 is TGCAGTGCTAGGAATGTGGTAGCGTTCGATGAGCAGTTCTTC. Protein: CSARNVVAFDEQFF.

The chain joins TRBV24-1 to TRBJ2-1, with D unresolved. Looked up from germline, CDR1 is KGHDR and CDR2 is SFDVKD. The CDR3 runs 14 residues. V was clipped by 3 bases and J by 9 bases, with 14 bases between them. The CDR3 bases are TGTGCCACCAGTGATCCGTCGCTCGTGGGTGAGCAGTTCTTC. This translates into CATSDPSLVGEQFF.

Ten or more counts support this clonotype. This chain uses TRBV6-1 with TRBJ1-1, with D unclear. Germline values: CDR1 MNHNS, CDR2 SASEGT. The V and J ends lost 3 bases and 0 bases respectively, with 5 bases between them. CDR3 length: 13 amino acids. The CDR3 DNA reads as TGTGCCAGCAGTGATGAGGTGAACACTGAAGCTTTCTTT. It yields the protein CASSDEVNTEAFF.

This clonotype was seen repeatedly, ten times or more. The chain is built from TRBV27 and TRBJ2-3; D gene unclear. Per the germline V gene, CDR1 is MNHEY and CDR2 is SMNVEV (reference sequence). The CDR3 loop spans 15 amino acids. With 3 bases removed from V and 1 base from J, the gap between germline ends came to 11 bases. CDR3: CASSLGGPRTDTQYF. The CDR3 nucleotides are TGTGCCAGCAGTTTGGGCGGACCCCGCACAGATACGCAGTATTTT.

This clonotype has just a few counts. The V gene is TRBV7-9, the J gene TRBJ2-6; no firm D call. Trimming left V 0 bases short and J 8 bases short, with 8 bases between. The germline V gene encodes CDR1 SEHNR and CDR2 FQNEAQ (reference sequence). This CDR3 spans 14 amino acids. The CDR3 reads CASSLAGSSNVLTF. The CDR3 DNA reads as TGTGCCAGCAGCTTAGCAGGATCGTCCAACGTCCTGACTTTC.

Here the CDR3 reads CASSLGPPLNPGELFF. Written as DNA, the CDR3 is TGTGCCAGCAGCCTCGGACCCCCCCTTAACCCCGGGGAGCTGTTTTTT. V and J are TRBV7-9 and TRBJ2-2; the D is unclear. Trimming left V 5 bases short and J 6 bases short, with 19 bases between. The CDR3 totals 16 residues. Germline V gene data show CDR1 as SEHNR and CDR2 as FQNEAQ (reference sequence).

In this sample, this clonotype turned up many times. The chain is built from TRBV12-3 or TRBV12-4 and TRBJ2-7; weak D call: TRBD2 (6 bases). V gave up 6 bases and J gave up 0 bases, with 18 bases separating them. The CDR3 loop spans 16 amino acids. The CDR3 spells CASSLRTGSHSYEQYF. The DNA for the CDR3 is TGTGCCAGCAGCCTGCGAACCGGGAGCCACTCCTACGAGCAGTACTTC.

This clonotype was counted a few times. This sequence joins TRBV21-1 and TRBJ1-5. TRBV21-1 is annotated as a pseudogene. The CDR3 runs 13 residues. The CDR3 region is CASSKGNRQPQHF. The CDR3 DNA reads as TGTGCCAGCAGCAAAGGTAATAGACAGCCCCAGCATTTT.

The V and J genes are TRBV2 and TRBJ2-1; no clear D gene. Per the germline V gene, CDR1 is SNHLY and CDR2 is FYNNEI. V dropped 10 bases and J dropped 7 bases, with 17 bases sitting between them. The length of the CDR3 is 13 residues. The CDR3 region has the DNA TGTGCCACCCGGTACATGTCATATAATGAGCAGTTCTTC. It is translated as CATRYMSYNEQFF.

This chain links TRBV20-1 with TRBJ2-2; TRBD1 matches 7 bases. Trimming removed 4 bases from V and 6 bases from J; junction bases left unmatched: 11. Germline V gene data show CDR1 as DFQATT and CDR2 as SNEGSKA (reference sequence). This CDR3 comprises 15 residues. The CDR3 spells CSAKTGFQSAGELFF. The CDR3 DNA reads as TGCAGTGCTAAGACAGGGTTCCAGTCGGCCGGGGAGCTGTTTTTT.

This clonotype was recorded at least ten times. The chain is built from TRBV30 and TRBJ2-7; D not resolved. The CDR3 is 11 residues long. Germline assignment: CDR1 GTSNPN and CDR2 SVGIG (reference sequence). V was trimmed by 0 bases and J by 6 bases, leaving 6 bases between them. The CDR3 DNA reads TGTGCCTGGAGTGTAATGGGCGAGCAGTACTTC. Amino acids: CAWSVMGEQYF.

This clonotype showed up many times. V usage is TRBV9 and J usage is TRBJ2-1, with a tentative D call TRBD1 (6 bases). The length of the CDR3 is 19 residues. The germline CDR1 and CDR2 sequences are SGDLS and YYNGEE. V gave up 4 bases and J gave up 0 bases, with 23 bases separating them. The chain's CDR3 is CASSSRGGGGPSSYNEQFF. The CDR3 nucleotides are TGTGCCAGCAGCTCCAGGGGTGGTGGCGGGCCTAGCTCCTACAATGAGCAGTTCTTC.

Many counts were recorded for this clonotype. The chain has TRBV3-1 and TRBJ2-2; D is undetermined. CDR3 length: 13 residues. The V gene's germline CDR1 is LGHDT and CDR2 YNNKEL (reference sequence). V was pared by 8 bases and J by 3 bases, with 10 bases between. CDR3 DNA: TGTGCCAGCTGCGGTTGGTACACCGGGGAGCTGTTTTTT. This translates into CASCGWYTGELFF. Combining the CDR3 with reference TRBV3-1 and TRBJ2-2 gives the whole variable domain DTAVSQTPKYLVTQMGNDKSIKCEQNLGHDTMYWYKQDSKKFLKIMFSYNNKELIINETVPNRFSPKSPDKAHLNLHINSLELGDSAVYFCASCGWYTGELFFGEGSRLTVL.

This clonotype has only a few counts. The genes are TRBV28 and TRBJ2-7; TRBD2 agrees at 7 bases. The junction had 8 bases not matched to a gene; V was cut back by 5 bases and J by 4 bases. The CDR3 consists of 14 residues. CDR1 and CDR2 (germline): MDHEN, SYDVKM. The CDR3 region is CASSGSGIRYEQYF. The CDR3 DNA sequence: TGTGCCAGCAGTGGAAGCGGGATCAGGTACGAGCAGTACTTC.

This clonotype came up many times. This rearrangement joins TRBV20-1 to TRBJ1-1; D is undetermined. The germline V and J ends were trimmed by 6 bases and 3 bases, with 17 bases remaining between them. The CDR3 sequence is 14 residues long. CDR1 and CDR2 (germline): DFQATT, SNEGSKA (reference sequence). This CDR3 reads CSAGPRLVDTEAFF. The CDR3 region has the DNA TGCAGTGCCGGGCCGAGGTTGGTGGACACTGAAGCTTTCTTT.

This clonotype showed up just a few times. The chain joins TRBV29-1 to TRBJ2-7; 15 nucleotides align to TRBD2. From germline, CDR1 is SQVTM and CDR2 ANQGSEA. The CDR3 consists of 16 residues. V shed 5 bases, J shed 5 bases, and the junction held 10 bases outside the gene matches. Here the CDR3 DNA reads TGCAGCGTTACACTAGGACTAGCGGGAGGGCCGGACGAGCAGTACTTC. Translation: CSVTLGLAGGPDEQYF.

This clonotype was picked up a small number of times. This sequence joins TRBV6-2 or TRBV6-3 and TRBJ2-7; 8 bases fit TRBD1. The CDR3 is 14 residues long. Germline loops: CDR1 MNHEY, CDR2 SVGEGT. Trimming took 4 bases from V and 5 from J; bases not matched to a gene: 7. The CDR3 spells CASSFPDRADEQYF. Here the CDR3 DNA reads TGTGCCAGCAGTTTCCCGGACAGGGCCGACGAGCAGTACTTC.

This sequence joins TRBV2 and TRBJ2-5; D may be TRBD1 (5 bases). The germline CDR1 and CDR2 sequences are SNHLY and FYNNEI. V gave up 4 bases and J gave up 5 bases, with 17 bases separating them. The CDR3 is 15 residues long. CDR3 bases: TGTGCCAGCAGTGGGCAGGGCCATGTCCGGGAGACCCAGTACTTC. Its translation: CASSGQGHVRETQYF. Full variable domain (rest looked up from reference TRBV2 and TRBJ2-5): EPEVTQTPSHQVTQMGQEVILRCVPISNHLYFYWYRQILGQKVEFLVSFYNNEISEKSEIFDDQFSVERPDGSNFTLKIRSTKLEDSAMYFCASSGQGHVRETQYFGPGTRLLVL.

In its sample, this clonotype was seen many times. The gene calls are TRBV12-3 or TRBV12-4 and TRBJ2-3, with D unclear. The CDR3 totals 13 residues. V was clipped by 5 bases and J by 5 bases, with 11 bases between them. For the CDR3, the DNA is TGTGCCAGCAGTCCGGTTAATGAAGATACGCAGTATTTT. It specifies CASSPVNEDTQYF.